Listed here are 2 T cell receptor beta chains from one sample, sequenced in a study of blood T cell repertoires in COVID-19. Method: immunoSEQ multiplex PCR; TCRdb's copy keeps in-frame clones and lacks some. The sample has some 45,000 clones, 80% seen once; the top ten hold 15% to 20%. The sample comprised peripheral blood. The receptors were gathered from a man between 65 and 80 years old with acute or convalescent COVID-19.

The V gene is TRBV4-1, the J gene TRBJ2-3; 7 bases align to TRBD2. The V segment lost 3 bases and the J segment 5 bases; nucleotides outside the gene matches: 8. CDR3 length: 15 residues. Germline values: CDR1 MGHRA, CDR2 YSYEKL. The CDR3 spells CASSHGTTSRDTQYF. In DNA, the CDR3 is TGCGCCAGCAGCCACGGGACTACCTCCAGAGATACGCAGTATTTT.

This chain uses TRBV5-5 with TRBJ1-4; D not resolved. The ends were cut back, 1 base at V and 7 bases at J, with 14 bases in the middle. Germline loops: CDR1 SGHKS, CDR2 YYEKEE (reference sequence). The CDR3 loop spans 15 amino acids. The CDR3 sequence: CASSLYLPGGEKLFF. CDR3 nucleotide sequence: TGTGCCAGCAGCTTGTACCTCCCGGGAGGTGAAAAACTGTTTTTT.